A single sample gave rise to the 10 T cell receptor beta chains below, sequenced in a study of blood T cell repertoires in COVID-19. The protocol was immunoSEQ multiplex PCR, while the TCRdb copy is restricted to in-frame clones and leaves out a portion. The top ten hold roughly 5% of the sample, which has around 230,000 clones, approximately 85% seen once. The sequencing sample was made of peripheral blood. The source of these receptors is a man aged 45-60 years with COVID-19, enrolled during active disease.

V usage is TRBV7-3 and J usage is TRBJ2-2; D is unclear. Germline V gene data show CDR1 as SGHTA and CDR2 as FQGTGA. This CDR3 has 15 residues. The V and J ends lost 5 bases and 7 bases respectively, with 17 bases between them. CDR3 amino acids: CASSPVGARGGELFF. The CDR3 coding sequence is TGTGCCAGCAGCCCGGTGGGCGCGCGTGGCGGGGAGCTGTTTTTT. The full variable domain, completed using reference TRBV7-3 and TRBJ2-2, is GAGVSQTPSNKVTEKGKYVELRCDPISGHTALYWYRQSLGQGPEFLIYFQGTGAADDSGLPNDRFFAVRPEGSVSTLKIQRTERGDSAVYLCASSPVGARGGELFFGEGSRLTVL.

The chain joins TRBV2 to TRBJ2-2, with 9 bases fitting TRBD1. The V gene end was trimmed by 9 bases and the J gene end by 4 bases; junction bases not matched to a gene: 3. Germline-derived CDR1 and CDR2 are SNHLY and FYNNEI. The CDR3 runs to 13 residues. The CDR3 spells CARGTGRTGELFF. The CDR3 nucleotides read TGTGCCAGGGGGACAGGGCGCACCGGGGAGCTGTTTTTT.

The V gene is TRBV7-2, the J gene TRBJ2-5; weak D call: TRBD2 (7 bases). Trimming removed 4 bases from V and 4 bases from J, with 10 bases in between. The CDR3 has 13 residues. Germline V CDR1 and CDR2: SGHTA, FQGNSA. The DNA for the CDR3 is TGTGCCAGCAGCTATAGGGGGGGAGAGACCCAGTACTTC. Translating it yields CASSYRGGETQYF.

Comment on this clone: Other DNA sequences in this specimen translate into the identical CDR3. The V and J genes are TRBV7-3 and TRBJ2-6; D is ambiguous. Trimming removed 3 bases from V and 1 base from J, with 4 bases in between. Germline loops: CDR1 SGHTA, CDR2 FQGTGA. The CDR3 sequence is 14 residues long. The CDR3, as DNA: TGTGCCAGCAGCTTCGGGTCTGGGGCCAACGTCCTGACTTTC. Amino acid sequence: CASSFGSGANVLTF.

The chain has TRBV7-9 and TRBJ2-7, with TRBD1 matching over 9 bases. CDR1 is SEHNR, CDR2 FQNEAQ, per germline (reference sequence). The CDR3 totals 14 residues. The V and J ends lost 8 bases and 2 bases, in that order; junction bases with no gene match: 7. The CDR3 here is CASELGTGTYEQYF. Here the CDR3 DNA reads TGTGCCAGCGAATTGGGGACAGGGACCTACGAGCAGTACTTC.

V gene TRBV24-1 combines with J gene TRBJ2-1, with 9 bases that match TRBD1. Germline V CDR1 and CDR2: KGHDR, SFDVKD. CDR3 size: 17 residues. V was clipped by 4 bases and J by 8 bases; unmatched bases: 14. The CDR3 DNA reads TGTGCCACCAGTGACATTAACACCGGGACAGGGATGTATGAGCAGTTCTTC. Protein product: CATSDINTGTGMYEQFF.

V and J are TRBV19 and TRBJ2-3; 8 bases match TRBD2. The V segment lost 5 bases and the J segment 6 bases; nucleotides outside the gene matches: 10. There are 15 residues in the CDR3. Germline values: CDR1 LNHDA, CDR2 SQIVND (reference sequence). The CDR3 DNA sequence: TGTGCCAGTAGTGCCGGGACTAGAAGCCGGGATACGCAGTATTTT. Amino acid sequence: CASSAGTRSRDTQYF.

This sequence joins TRBV15 and TRBJ2-5; 11 bases are shared with TRBD2. V gave up 1 base and J gave up 0 bases; unmatched junction bases: 1. This CDR3 has 16 residues. The V gene's germline CDR1 is LNHNV and CDR2 YYDKDF (reference sequence). This chain's CDR3 is CATSRASGGYQETQYF. The CDR3 nucleotides read TGTGCCACCAGCAGAGCTAGCGGGGGGTACCAAGAGACCCAGTACTTC.

V usage is TRBV4-1 and J usage is TRBJ1-2; maybe TRBD1 (5 bases). The CDR3 has 13 residues. From germline, CDR1 is MGHRA and CDR2 YSYEKL. V dropped 6 bases and J dropped 6 bases, with 14 bases sitting between them. DNA for the CDR3: TGCGCCAGCAGAGCGGGGGGGTTCAATGGCTACACCTTC. It yields the protein CASRAGGFNGYTF.

The chain has TRBV5-1 and TRBJ2-7, with TRBD1 matching 9 bases. CDR3 length: 16 residues. The trim removed 0 bases at V and 0 bases at J, leaving 4 bases unmatched. Looked up from germline, CDR1 is SGHRS and CDR2 is YFSETQ. CDR3 in amino acids: CASSLDGTGISYEQYF. The CDR3 nucleotides are TGCGCCAGCAGCTTGGACGGGACAGGGATCTCCTACGAGCAGTACTTC.